The T cell receptor beta chain under discussion was sequenced for a study of blood T cell repertoires in COVID-19. About the study: Nucleic acid was either cDNA or gDNA, and it came from T cells, B-cell-depleted T cells, or PBMCs.

How the authors handled the data: Estimates of nucleated cell counts were drawn from the amplification of reference gene primers. Clones were read by immunoSEQ multiplex PCR, and TCRdb kept only the in-frame ones, dropping some. From that table come the V and J calls and clone size; the DNA was used to work out D and trimming. The sample holds some 240,000 clones; 84% are singletons and the top ten take 1.4%. This CDR3 comprises 14 residues. Trimming took off 6 bases at V and 6 bases at J, with 16 bases between the two ends. Germline lookup yields CDR1 SGHRS and CDR2 YFSETQ. This receptor was obtained from a woman aged 40 to 50 who had recovered from COVID-19. This rearrangement joins TRBV5-1 to TRBJ2-1, with a tentative D call TRBD1 (5 bases). The sample consisted of peripheral blood. CDR3 sequence reads: CASTNDVDSNEQFF. The CDR3 DNA sequence: TGCGCCAGCACCAACGACGTAGACAGCAATGAGCAGTTCTTC.